This record covers a single T cell receptor beta chain. Its antigen remains unidentified. This specimen comes from a study of Ad26.COV2.S vaccination and SARS-CoV-2 variants. Treatment in this sample: 15 to 20 received Ad26.COV2.S at low or high dose, single or two shots; about 5 received placebo; per-sample allocation not given. Day 63 following the first vaccine or placebo injection was when the samples were taken. The study's findings and limits: Recipients of either vaccine or placebo displayed similar breadth of non-spike TCRs.

Sequencing used immunoSEQ multiplex PCR; TCRdb keeps in-frame clones, though not all of them. The data contain 350,000 to 500,000 clones, 70% to 90% of them singletons. Germline V gene sequence: CDR1 LNHDA, CDR2 SQIVND (reference sequence). This CDR3 comprises 15 residues. V shed 5 bases and J shed 0 bases, with 11 bases lying between them. This receptor was obtained from a person between 18 and 59 years old who received the Ad26.COV2.S COVID-19 vaccine or a placebo. This specimen consisted of peripheral blood, obtained in a trial of Ad26.COV2.S vaccine versus placebo. This chain uses TRBV19 with TRBJ1-5; D perhaps matches TRBD1 (6 bases). Here the CDR3 reads CASSHRANSNQPQHF. Written as DNA, the CDR3 is TGTGCCAGTAGTCACAGGGCGAATAGCAATCAGCCCCAGCATTTT. Filled out from reference TRBV19 and TRBJ1-5, the complete variable domain reads DGGITQSPKYLFRKEGQNVTLSCEQNLNHDAMYWYRQDPGQGLRLIYYSQIVNDFQKGDIAEGYSVSREKKESFPLTVTSAQKNPTAFYLCASSHRANSNQPQHFGDGTRLSIL.